This TCR beta chain was identified during a study of cytomegalovirus exposure and HLA in healthy donors. Overall study results and limits: Some public TCRs appeared in many individuals, while most sequences were rare.

PCR was performed using 60 Vbeta and 13 Jbeta primers. The protocol was immunoSEQ multiplex PCR, while the TCRdb copy is restricted to in-frame clones and leaves out a portion. The profile shows 250,000 or so clones, around 90% of them singletons. This CDR3 is 15 amino acids long. The germline V gene encodes CDR1 SGHRS and CDR2 YFSETQ. V was pared by 7 bases and J by 0 bases, with 14 bases between. Worth noting for this clone: Antigen: not known.

Sequencing was done on a sample of PBMCs. This sequence was found in a girl aged 2 to 9 in good health and CMV-seronegative. The rearrangement uses TRBV5-1 and TRBJ2-1; the D gene is possibly TRBD2 (5 bases). CDR3 coding DNA: TGCGCCAGCCAGACTTTAGGGAGCTCCTACAATGAGCAGTTCTTC. Translated: CASQTLGSSYNEQFF.